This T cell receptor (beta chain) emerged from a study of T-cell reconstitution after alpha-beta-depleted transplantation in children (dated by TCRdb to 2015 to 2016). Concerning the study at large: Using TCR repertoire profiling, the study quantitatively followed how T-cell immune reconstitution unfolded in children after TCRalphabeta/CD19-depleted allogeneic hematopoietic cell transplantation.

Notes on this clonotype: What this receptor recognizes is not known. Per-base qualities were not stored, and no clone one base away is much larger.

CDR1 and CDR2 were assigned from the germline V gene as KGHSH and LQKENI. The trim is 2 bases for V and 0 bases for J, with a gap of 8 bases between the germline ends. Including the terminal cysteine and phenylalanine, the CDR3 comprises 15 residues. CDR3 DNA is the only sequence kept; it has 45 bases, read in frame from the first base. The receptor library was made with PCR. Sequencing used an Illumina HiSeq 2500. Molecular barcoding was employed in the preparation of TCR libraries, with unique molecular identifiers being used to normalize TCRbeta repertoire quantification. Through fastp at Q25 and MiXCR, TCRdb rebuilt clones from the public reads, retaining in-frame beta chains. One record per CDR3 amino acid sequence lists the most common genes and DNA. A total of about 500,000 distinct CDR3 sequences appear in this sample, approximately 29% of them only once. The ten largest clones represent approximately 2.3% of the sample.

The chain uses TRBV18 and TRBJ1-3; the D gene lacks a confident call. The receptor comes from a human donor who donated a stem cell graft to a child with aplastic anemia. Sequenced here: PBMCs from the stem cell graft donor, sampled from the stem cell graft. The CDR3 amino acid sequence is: CASSPARSSGNTIYF. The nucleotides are TGTGCCAGCTCACCAGCAAGGAGCTCTGGAAACACCATATATTTT.